A single sample is the source of the 21 T cell receptor beta chains below, sequenced in a study of blood T cell repertoires in COVID-19. Produced via immunoSEQ multiplex PCR; TCRdb's table is partial and in-frame only. The table shows roughly 110,000 clones, with 76% occurring only once. The specimen sequenced was peripheral blood. These receptors were obtained from a man older than 75 with COVID-19, enrolled during active disease.

V is TRBV12-3 or TRBV12-4 and J is TRBJ2-2; no firm D call. This CDR3 has 13 residues. V was trimmed by 6 bases and J by 4 bases, leaving 9 bases between them. CDR3 DNA sequence: TGTGCCAGCAGCCCCCAGGTCACCGGGGAGCTGTTTTTT. Translating gives CASSPQVTGELFF.

The rearrangement links TRBV5-1 to TRBJ1-5; D unresolved. The CDR3 runs to 14 residues. The V and J ends lost 0 bases and 4 bases respectively, with 8 bases between them. Germline CDR1 SGHRS, CDR2 YFSETQ. The CDR3 sequence: CASSLEGGNQPQHF. CDR3 DNA sequence: TGCGCCAGCAGCTTGGAGGGAGGGAATCAGCCCCAGCATTTT.

The chain is built from TRBV4-1 and TRBJ2-4, with 7 bases that match TRBD1. Germline trimming cut 2 bases from V and 3 bases from J; bases unmatched to any gene: 10. Germline V gene lookup returns CDR1 MGHRA and CDR2 YSYEKL. The CDR3 sequence is 17 residues long. The CDR3 protein is CASSQPRHGTVKNIQYF. Here the CDR3 DNA reads TGCGCCAGCAGCCAACCCCGTCACGGGACAGTCAAAAACATTCAGTACTTC.

The gene calls are TRBV7-9 and TRBJ2-1; 16 bases align to TRBD2. J lost 7 bases, V lost 5 bases, and 11 bases had no gene match. The germline V gene encodes CDR1 SEHNR and CDR2 FQNEAQ (reference sequence). The CDR3 extends over 18 amino acids. CDR3 protein: CASSEPGLAGGPRNEQFF. For the CDR3, the DNA is TGTGCCAGCAGCGAACCGGGACTAGCGGGAGGGCCCCGGAATGAGCAGTTCTTC.

This chain joins TRBV14 and TRBJ1-2; D is unresolved. The V gene's germline CDR1 is SGHDN and CDR2 FVKESK. Trimming pared 3 bases from V and 9 bases from J, leaving 11 bases between. The CDR3 consists of 12 residues. The CDR3 protein is CASSQAVHSYTF. The CDR3 nucleotides read TGTGCCAGCAGCCAGGCGGTGCACAGCTACACCTTC.

This clone came up a few times. V usage is TRBV9 and J usage is TRBJ1-3; tentatively, D is TRBD1 (5 bases). Germline values: CDR1 SGDLS, CDR2 YYNGEE. The V end was cut by 3 bases, the J end by 0 bases, with 16 bases between. The CDR3 runs 17 residues. CDR3 loop: CASSDTIHRSSGNTIYF. CDR3 coding DNA: TGTGCCAGCAGCGACACGATCCACAGGAGCTCTGGAAACACCATATATTTT.

The chain employs TRBV7-3 and TRBJ2-7; 9 positions agree with TRBD2. CDR3 length: 17 residues. Germline assignment: CDR1 SGHTA and CDR2 FQGTGA. V dropped 1 base and J dropped 4; count of bases not matched to a gene: 11. The CDR3 is CASSLIWLAGRVYEQYF. In DNA form, the CDR3 reads TGTGCCAGCAGCTTAATTTGGCTAGCGGGACGGGTGTACGAGCAGTACTTC. Full variable domain (outside the CDR3, taken from reference TRBV7-3 and TRBJ2-7): GAGVSQTPSNKVTEKGKYVELRCDPISGHTALYWYRQSLGQGPEFLIYFQGTGAADDSGLPNDRFFAVRPEGSVSTLKIQRTERGDSAVYLCASSLIWLAGRVYEQYFGPGTRLTVT.

This sequence joins TRBV28 and TRBJ1-2; 8 positions match TRBD1. The V gene end was trimmed by 6 bases and the J gene end by 3 bases; junction bases not matched to a gene: 3. CDR1 and CDR2 from the germline V gene are MDHEN and SYDVKM. This CDR3 contains 13 residues. The CDR3 reads CASSSDRDYGYTF. DNA for the CDR3: TGTGCCAGCAGCTCGGACAGGGACTATGGCTACACCTTC.

This clone was counted a few times. The chain combines TRBV9 with TRBJ2-7; TRBD1 aligns across 8 bases. The CDR3 has 16 amino acids. V gave up 4 bases and J gave up 6 bases; unmatched junction bases: 15. Germline V gene lookup returns CDR1 SGDLS and CDR2 YYNGEE. In DNA, the CDR3 is TGTGCCAGCAGCCCCCGGGGCGCGACAGGGGTGAGCGAGCAGTACTTC. Encoded protein: CASSPRGATGVSEQYF.

The chain carries TRBV7-2 and TRBJ2-1; maybe TRBD2 (6 bases). Germline V gene lookup returns CDR1 SGHTA and CDR2 FQGNSA. The CDR3 runs 14 residues. V was trimmed by 6 bases and J by 3 bases, leaving 12 bases between them. The DNA of the CDR3 is TGTGCCAGCAGGGGTAGCGGACTCTACAATGAGCAGTTCTTC. Protein product: CASRGSGLYNEQFF.

The rearrangement links TRBV27 to TRBJ2-1; D is undetermined. This CDR3 has 14 residues. In germline, CDR1 is MNHEY, CDR2 SMNVEV (reference sequence). The V end lost 8 bases, the J end lost 0 bases, and 11 bases lay between the germline ends. CDR3 in DNA: TGTGCCAGCGCAACGGGTGGCTCCTACAATGAGCAGTTCTTC. Translation: CASATGGSYNEQFF.

The chain links TRBV7-2 to TRBJ2-7; D is unresolved. V was shortened by 5 bases and J by 0 bases, with 11 bases between the two germline ends. This CDR3 is 14 amino acids long. Germline V gene sequence: CDR1 SGHTA, CDR2 FQGNSA. The CDR3 sequence is CASSPRPSSYEQYF. The CDR3, as DNA: TGTGCCAGCAGCCCCCGGCCTAGCTCCTACGAGCAGTACTTC.

The chain couples TRBV28 to TRBJ2-1, with a weak D call TRBD2 (6 bases). V was trimmed by 6 bases and J by 7 bases, leaving 19 bases between them. Germline V gene data show CDR1 as MDHEN and CDR2 as SYDVKM. The CDR3 length is 15 residues. The CDR3 DNA reads as TGTGCCAGCAGCCATACCCTTTCGGGGGTAAATGAGCAGTTCTTC. Amino acid sequence: CASSHTLSGVNEQFF.

The V call is TRBV5-4, the J call TRBJ1-1; D is uncertain. CDR3 length equals 14 residues. V was clipped by 1 base and J by 0 bases, with 7 bases between them. Germline values: CDR1 SGHNT, CDR2 YYREEE (reference sequence). CDR3 in DNA: TGTGCCAGCAGCTTGCTTCCGGTGAACACTGAAGCTTTCTTT. Translated, it gives CASSLLPVNTEAFF.

V usage is TRBV7-3 and J usage is TRBJ2-1; D possibly corresponds to TRBD1 (6 bases). Germline values: CDR1 SGHTA, CDR2 FQGTGA. Trimming removed 5 bases from V and 5 bases from J, with 13 bases in between. The CDR3 loop spans 14 amino acids. DNA of the CDR3: TGTGCCAGCAGCCTGGGGGCCAGCAACAATGAGCAGTTCTTC. Residues: CASSLGASNNEQFF.

The V call is TRBV27, the J call TRBJ2-7; 11 positions agree with TRBD1. CDR3 length: 15 residues. V shed 5 bases and J 2 bases; nucleotides not matched to a gene: 5. The germline gives CDR1 MNHEY, CDR2 SMNVEV (reference sequence). The CDR3 nucleotides read TGTGCCAGCAGTCGGGGACAGGGGGTGGCCTACGAGCAGTACTTC. It translates to CASSRGQGVAYEQYF.

The chain carries TRBV3-1 (or the pseudogene TRBV3-2) and TRBJ1-1; D is ambiguous. Germline CDR1 is LGHDT and CDR2 is YNNKEL (reference sequence). V gave up 10 bases and J gave up 12 bases, with 18 bases separating them. There are 11 residues in the CDR3. The CDR3 DNA follows: TGTGCCAACCACGTCCGGGGTATAACTTTCTTT. This codes for CANHVRGITFF.

The V and J genes are TRBV5-1 and TRBJ1-5, with 8 bases that match TRBD1. V shed 0 bases, J shed 5 bases, and the junction held 13 bases outside the gene matches. CDR1 and CDR2 (germline): SGHRS, YFSETQ. The CDR3 is 18 residues long. CDR3 DNA sequence: TGCGCCAGCAGCTTGGCCCCCACCGACGGACAGGGATATCAGCCCCAGCATTTT. Protein product: CASSLAPTDGQGYQPQHF.

The rearrangement joins TRBV5-1 to TRBJ2-7, with 7 positions matching TRBD1. V was pared by 2 bases and J by 3 bases, with 2 bases of the junction left unmatched. From germline, CDR1 is SGHRS and CDR2 YFSETQ. The CDR3 loop spans 13 amino acids. The CDR3 sequence is CASSFQGDYEQYF. CDR3 in DNA: TGCGCCAGCAGCTTCCAGGGGGACTACGAGCAGTACTTC.

The V gene is TRBV5-1, the J gene TRBJ1-2; perhaps TRBD1 as D (5 bases). CDR1 is SGHRS, CDR2 YFSETQ, per germline. This CDR3 is 14 amino acids long. V lost 6 bases, J lost 3 bases, and 15 bases lay in between. This chain's CDR3 is CASNPDSGDYGYTF. Here the CDR3 DNA reads TGCGCCAGCAACCCCGACAGTGGAGACTATGGCTACACCTTC.

The gene calls are TRBV28 and TRBJ1-1; D not resolved. Between the trimmed V and J ends, which lost 0 bases and 3 bases, there was a span of 11 bases. The CDR3 is 15 amino acids. Germline V gives CDR1 MDHEN, CDR2 SYDVKM. The CDR3 nucleotides are TGTGCCAGCAGTTTATGGTCAGCCGGAGACACTGAAGCTTTCTTT. Protein product: CASSLWSAGDTEAFF.